A single T cell receptor (beta chain) is shown here with its context. Its antigen remains unidentified. This sample stems from a study of T cell repertoires in cytomegalovirus infection. Overall study context: Newly reported HLA-C-restricted and thoroughly characterized HLA-B-restricted CMV epitopes were employed. Matching HLA type, along with CMV infection, was indicated by public TCR beta signatures. Findings of the study overall: Pooled public TCR beta family frequency picked out CMV carriers with the relevant HLA. There were HLA-C-restricted CMV-specific TCR beta clonotypes dominating the ex vivo response.

V lost 0 bases and J 8 bases, leaving 11 bases between the germline ends. Germline CDR1 SGHDT, CDR2 YYEEEE. The length of the CDR3 is 14 residues. TCRdb fed the reads into MiXCR, producing one record per CDR3 protein. The repertoire has fewer than 350,000 distinct CDR3 sequences, approximately 32% of them found once; the top ten carry around 20%. The input for sequencing was cultured PBMCs, taken from culture after CMV antigen stimulation. The TCR comes from a human donor in good health (CMV status not recorded). Some clones in this sample may be carry-over from other donors' samples. The chain employs TRBV5-6 and TRBJ1-4; D possibly corresponds to TRBD1 (6 bases). CDR3 region: CASSLVTGGEKLFF. The CDR3 DNA is TGTGCCAGCAGCTTGGTGACAGGAGGGGAAAAACTGTTTTTT.